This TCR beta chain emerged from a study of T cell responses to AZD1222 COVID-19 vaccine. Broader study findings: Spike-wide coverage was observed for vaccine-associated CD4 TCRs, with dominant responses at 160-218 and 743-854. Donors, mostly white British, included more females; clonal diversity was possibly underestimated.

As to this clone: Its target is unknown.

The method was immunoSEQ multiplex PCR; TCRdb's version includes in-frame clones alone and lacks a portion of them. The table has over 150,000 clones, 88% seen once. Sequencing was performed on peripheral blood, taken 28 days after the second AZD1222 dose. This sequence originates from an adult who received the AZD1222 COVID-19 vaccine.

The CDR3 spells CASNKGQSQETQYF. CDR3 bases: TGTGCCAGTAATAAGGGGCAGAGCCAAGAGACCCAGTACTTC. The chain uses TRBV19 and TRBJ2-5; D may be TRBD1 (5 bases). Trimming took 7 bases from V and 1 from J, leaving 13 bases between them. The CDR3 has 14 residues. Germline assignment: CDR1 LNHDA and CDR2 SQIVND (reference sequence).